The source of this TCR beta chain is a study of cytomegalovirus exposure and HLA in healthy donors. Study-level results: A later analysis reportedly identified an Asian-associated ancestry cluster as carrying fewer N-insertions than the approximately 710-donor mean.

Germline lookup yields CDR1 SGHKS and CDR2 YYEKEE (reference sequence). With 1 base removed from V and 4 bases from J, the gap between germline ends came to 9 bases. This CDR3 has 15 amino acids. Primers for the PCR totalled 60 Vbeta and 13 Jbeta. The data were produced by immunoSEQ multiplex PCR, yet TCRdb's version contains in-frame clones alone and is incomplete. The sample includes about 120,000 clones, roughly three quarters of them seen just once. This clone has a handful of counts. What it binds is unknown. Everyone who donated was a healthy bone marrow donor. Sequencing was performed on PBMCs. The clonotype was recovered from a man younger than 40 in good health and CMV-seropositive. The V and J genes are TRBV5-5 and TRBJ2-6, with D perhaps matching TRBD1 (6 bases). Here the CDR3 DNA reads TGTGCCAGCAGCTTGCAGGGGCGAGGGGCCAACGTCCTGACTTTC. Encoded protein: CASSLQGRGANVLTF.